Listed below are T cell receptor beta chains from one sample, sequenced in a study of tumor-infiltrating lymphocytes in localized non-small cell lung cancer. Measured with immunoSEQ multiplex PCR; TCRdb has only the in-frame clones, and not every one. This sample has about 14,000 clones, with about four fifths found just once. The sequenced sample consisted of lung tumor tissue. The source is a human donor with non-small cell lung cancer. Each CDR3 is given with its conserved first and last residue. The D gene is left open where the match is weak. Clone size, where shown, is once, few, many, or a class for clones that have expanded.

cdr3_length j_call clone_size v_call d_call cdr3_nt cdr3_aa
13 TRBJ2-5 - TRBV5-6 - TGTGCCAGCAGCTTGTCGGATGGGGAGACCCAGTACTTC CASSLSDGETQYF
13 TRBJ1-1 - TRBV10-3 TRBD1 TGTGCCATCAGACAGGGGGTGAACACTGAAGCTTTCTTT CAIRQGVNTEAFF
13 TRBJ2-1 - TRBV29-1 TRBD1 TGCAGCGCTGGGACAGGGGGCTACAATGAGCAGTTCTTC CSAGTGGYNEQFF
15 TRBJ1-1 - TRBV5-1 - TGCGCCAGCAGCGGGTTGGGGCAGATGAACACTGAAGCTTTCTTT CASSGLGQMNTEAFF
16 TRBJ2-7 medium-sized TRBV29-1 TRBD2 TGCAGCGCAAGCGGGTCTAGCGGGAGGGGGACCTACGAGCAGTACTTC CSASGSSGRGTYEQYF
15 TRBJ1-2 - TRBV11-2 - TGTGCCAGCAGCTTAGGTTCACTACGGCAGAATGGCTACACCTTC CASSLGSLRQNGYTF
18 TRBJ2-3 - TRBV4-3 TRBD2 TGCGCCAGCAGCCAAGACCTAGCGGGGCCCGAACTGGGGGATACGCAGTATTTT CASSQDLAGPELGDTQYF
13 TRBJ1-2 - TRBV7-2 - TGTGCCAGCAGCTTAGGGTTTTCCTATGGCTACACCTTC CASSLGFSYGYTF
15 TRBJ2-7 - TRBV4-1 - TGCGCCAGCAGCCAACCGAGAAGCGCTGTCTACGAGCAGTACTTC CASSQPRSAVYEQYF
16 TRBJ1-5 - TRBV28 TRBD1 TGTGCCAGCAAGGGGGGACAGCGTTATAGCAATCAGCCCCAGCATTTT CASKGGQRYSNQPQHF
13 TRBJ1-1 - TRBV6-1 - TGTGCCAGCAGTTCCCCCGGGGCCACTGAAGCTTTCTTT CASSSPGATEAFF
13 TRBJ1-6 - TRBV29-1 - TGCAGCGTTGCTGGGGATCTTAATTCACCCCTCCACTTT CSVAGDLNSPLHF
15 TRBJ2-7 - TRBV6-5 TRBD2 TGTGCCAGCAGTATCGGCGGGGAGGGGTCCTACGAGCAGTACTTC CASSIGGEGSYEQYF
18 TRBJ2-5 - TRBV15 - TGTGCCACCAGCAGATATTCGGCGGTATTGGGCGGAAGGGAGACCCAGTACTTC CATSRYSAVLGGRETQYF
15 TRBJ2-7 - TRBV6-6 TRBD2 TGTGCCAGCAGTTTGACTAGCGGAACTCCCTCGGGGCAGTACTTC CASSLTSGTPSGQYF
14 TRBJ2-7 - TRBV29-1 - TGCAGCGTTTATCAAACGGGGGTGTCCTACGAGCAGTACTTC CSVYQTGVSYEQYF
16 TRBJ2-3 - TRBV5-5 TRBD2 TGTGCCAGCAGCCCGGGACTAGCTGGATTGATAGATACGCAGTATTTT CASSPGLAGLIDTQYF
13 TRBJ2-7 - TRBV23-1 TRBD1 TGCGCCAGTTACACAGGGGACTCCTACGAGCAGTACTTC CASYTGDSYEQYF
15 TRBJ1-5 - TRBV6-1 TRBD1 TGTGCCAGCAGCTGGACAGGAGGTAGCAATCAGCCCCAGCATTTT CASSWTGGSNQPQHF
13 TRBJ2-3 - TRBV10-1 - TGCGCCAGCAATCGCCACCGCACAGATACGCAGTATTTT CASNRHRTDTQYF
16 TRBJ2-2 - TRBV19 - TGTGCCAGTAGTACGGGACCGAGGCCGAACACCGGGGAGCTGTTTTTT CASSTGPRPNTGELFF
15 TRBJ1-1 - TRBV9 - TGTGCCTCCGGCCGAGGCAGCACGGTTGACGCTGAAGCTTTCTTT CASGRGSTVDAEAFF
12 TRBJ1-2 - TRBV7-9 - TGTGCCAGCAGTCGTTCCTCGGTTGGCTACACCTTC CASSRSSVGYTF
13 TRBJ2-1 - TRBV7-9 - TGTGCCAGCAGCTTATACGGGGGCAATGAGCAGTTCTTC CASSLYGGNEQFF
13 TRBJ2-6 - TRBV10-2 - TGCGCCAGCAGTACTACAGAAGCCAACGTCCTGACTTTC CASSTTEANVLTF
14 TRBJ2-1 - TRBV11-2 - TGTGCCAGCAGCTCCCAGAGCTCCTACAATGAGCAGTTCTTC CASSSQSSYNEQFF
16 TRBJ2-7 medium-sized TRBV7-8 TRBD1 TGTGCCAGCAGCTCGAGGGGGACAGGGGATCGATCCGAGCAGTACTTC CASSSRGTGDRSEQYF
16 TRBJ2-7 - TRBV6-1 TRBD1 TGTGCCAGCAGTGACCCGGGACAGCGTCTCTCCTACGAGCAGTACTTC CASSDPGQRLSYEQYF
17 TRBJ2-2 - TRBV11-3 TRBD2 TGTGCCAGCAGCCCCCGTTTACTAGCGGGAGACCCCGGGGAGCTGTTTTTT CASSPRLLAGDPGELFF
13 TRBJ1-1 - TRBV11-3 TRBD1 TGTGCCAGCACAGGGGGCAAGAGAACTGAAGCTTTCTTT CASTGGKRTEAFF
14 TRBJ2-1 - TRBV2 TRBD2 TGTGCCAGCACTGGGACTAGCGGGATAAATGAGCAGTTCTTC CASTGTSGINEQFF
14 TRBJ2-5 - TRBV6-5 - TGTGCCAGCACCCGGTCGTCGACACAAGAGACCCAGTACTTC CASTRSSTQETQYF
15 TRBJ2-7 - TRBV6-1 TRBD2 TGTGCCAGCACCTTACTAGCGGCTAGCTCCTACGAGCAGTACTTC CASTLLAASSYEQYF
14 TRBJ2-7 few TRBV7-9 - TGTGCCAGCAGCAGCTCAAGTTTGGCCTACGAGCAGTACTTC CASSSSSLAYEQYF
13 TRBJ2-7 - TRBV7-8 - TGTGCCAGCAGCGTAGACACCTTATACGAGCAGTACTTC CASSVDTLYEQYF
17 TRBJ2-6 - TRBV11-2 TRBD1 TGTGCCAGCAGCGCCGGGACAGGGATTCCTGGGGCCAACGTCCTGACTTTC CASSAGTGIPGANVLTF
13 TRBJ1-1 few TRBV7-9 TRBD1 TGTGCCAGCAGCTTACGGACAGGGGACGAAGCTTTCTTT CASSLRTGDEAFF
14 TRBJ2-7 - TRBV5-1 - TGCGCCAGCAGCTTATCGACAGGAGACTACGAGCAGTACTTC CASSLSTGDYEQYF
16 TRBJ2-4 - TRBV18 TRBD2 TGTGCCAGCTCACCTGGGACGGCGGGAGGGCCTGACATTCAGTACTTC CASSPGTAGGPDIQYF
15 TRBJ2-2 - TRBV7-9 TRBD1 TGTGCCAGCAGCCACCCCGGGACAGTCATCGGGGAGCTGTTTTTT CASSHPGTVIGELFF
17 TRBJ2-5 - TRBV19 TRBD2 TGTGCCAGTAGCAAGGGACTAGCGGGTGGGAGAGGGGAGACCCAGTACTTC CASSKGLAGGRGETQYF
13 TRBJ2-3 - TRBV9 - TGTGCCAGCAGCCGTCAGGTCTCGGATACGCAGTATTTT CASSRQVSDTQYF
16 TRBJ2-3 - TRBV4-2 - TGTGCCAGCAGCCAAGACGGCGGGAAGGTGACAGATACGCAGTATTTT CASSQDGGKVTDTQYF
15 TRBJ2-2 - TRBV2 - TGTGCCAGCAGTTTGGGCCTCCGGGCCACCGGGGAGCTGTTTTTT CASSLGLRATGELFF
15 TRBJ1-4 - TRBV10-2 TRBD1 TGCGCCAGCAAAGTCCGGACAGGGTATAATGAAAAACTGTTTTTT CASKVRTGYNEKLFF